Below, 3 T cell receptor beta chains from the same sample are listed, as sequenced in a study of shared clonotypes between healthy human individuals. Repertoires were generated with immunoSEQ multiplex PCR, while TCRdb's copy carries only in-frame clones and drops some. The repertoire holds hundreds of thousands of clones, with about 96% as singletons. Sample: naive CD4+ T cells sorted from blood. Documented subset: CD45RA+ positively selected. These receptors were obtained from a woman aged 25 to 39 in good health.

The V call is TRBV5-1, the J call TRBJ2-3; D ambiguous. This CDR3 is 15 amino acids long. CDR1 and CDR2 (germline): SGHRS, YFSETQ. Trimming took off 0 bases at V and 0 bases at J, with 8 bases between the two ends. The CDR3 here is CASSLVGFSTDTQYF. Written as DNA, the CDR3 is TGCGCCAGCAGCTTGGTAGGGTTCAGCACAGATACGCAGTATTTT.

The chain couples TRBV5-8 to TRBJ2-3; 9 bases fit TRBD1. CDR3 length: 17 amino acids. Unmatched junction bases numbered 8, after V lost 0 bases and J lost 3 bases. The germline gives CDR1 SGHTS, CDR2 YDEGEE. The CDR3 here is CASSLARQGVRTDTQYF. CDR3 nucleotides: TGTGCCAGCAGCTTGGCCCGACAGGGGGTAAGGACAGATACGCAGTATTTT. The whole variable domain, remainder taken from reference TRBV5-8 and TRBJ2-3, is EAGVTQSPTHLIKTRGQQATLRCSPISGHTSVYWYQQALGLGLQFLLWYDEGEERNRGNFPPRFSGRQFPNYSSELNVNALELEDSALYLCASSLARQGVRTDTQYFGPGTRLTVL.

This chain uses TRBV5-1 with TRBJ2-7; 9 bases are shared with TRBD2. This CDR3 contains 16 residues. J lost 6 bases, V lost 3 bases, and 13 bases had no gene match. Germline CDR1 and CDR2: SGHRS and YFSETQ. CDR3 nucleotides: TGCGCCAGCAGCTCCCGTAGCGGGAGAGCCGTGGGCGAGCAGTACTTC. Its protein is CASSSRSGRAVGEQYF.